This TCR beta chain was captured in a study of T cells in Graves' hyperthyroidism and ophthalmopathy. Findings and caveats of the study: Clonotypes that were expanded in thyroid above 0.001 mostly appeared in blood too.

This clonotype occurred many times. As yet, its antigen is unknown. PBMCs came from more than 9 ml fresh peripheral blood. Amplification targeted TCR beta CDR3 regions from RNA transcripts. Using the HTBI primer set, a first-round RT-PCR was run on the TCR CDR3. TCRdb re-called the multiplex PCR reads with MiXCR, one entry per CDR3 protein. The repertoire holds some 500,000 distinct CDR3 sequences, with around a quarter as singletons. Germline CDR1 GTSNPN, CDR2 SVGIG (reference sequence). Trimming left V 2 bases short and J 10 bases short, with 15 bases between. This CDR3 is built from 12 residues. The sequence was obtained from a young woman with Graves' ophthalmopathy. The source material was blood. The chain combines TRBV30 with TRBJ2-7, with D possibly TRBD1 on 6 matching bases. The CDR3, as DNA: TGTGCCTGGAGTCCTATAGGGGGTTATCAGTACTTC. It is translated as CAWSPIGGYQYF. The complete variable domain, with remaining parts taken from reference TRBV30 and TRBJ2-7, reads SQTIHQWPATLVQPVGSPLSLECTVEGTSNPNLYWYRQAAGRGLQLLFYSVGIGQISSEVPQNLSASRPQDRQFILSSKKLLLSDSGFYLCAWSPIGGYQYFGPGTRLTVT.